The 5 T cell receptor beta chains listed next were all sequenced from one sample in a study of cytomegalovirus exposure and HLA in healthy donors. PCR amplification relied on 60 Vbeta primers (plus 13 Jbeta primers). Data came from immunoSEQ multiplex PCR; TCRdb stores just in-frame clones and leaves some out. This table holds about 100,000 clones, 60% to 75% found once. Sequencing was performed on PBMCs. The receptor source for this set is a woman in her seventies in good health and CMV-seropositive.

This clone came up a few times. This chain joins TRBV7-9 and TRBJ2-5, with 7 positions matching TRBD2. The J segment lost 2 bases and the V segment lost 5 bases, leaving 14 bases of the junction unmatched. CDR1 SEHNR and CDR2 FQNEAQ come from the germline V gene (reference sequence). The CDR3 is 17 amino acids. CDR3 DNA sequence: TGTGCCAGCAGCCCGATTCGGACCAGGCGGGGGCAAGAGACCCAGTACTTC. Translation: CASSPIRTRRGQETQYF.

The rearrangement links TRBV5-1 to TRBJ2-7, with 8 nucleotides matching TRBD2. The length of the CDR3 is 15 residues. In germline, CDR1 is SGHRS, CDR2 YFSETQ. Germline trimming cut 4 bases from V and 2 bases from J; bases unmatched to any gene: 8. CDR3 region: CASSLGGAGAYEQYF. CDR3 in DNA: TGCGCCAGCAGCCTCGGGGGGGCTGGAGCCTACGAGCAGTACTTC.

This clone was detected only a few times. The chain couples TRBV5-1 to TRBJ1-4; 7 positions agree with TRBD1. V lost 1 base and J lost 8; bases outside the gene matches: 5. The CDR3 is 14 residues long. Germline V gene data show CDR1 as SGHRS and CDR2 as YFSETQ. Here the CDR3 DNA reads TGCGCCAGCAGCTTGTCAGGGGGTCGGGAAAAACTGTTTTTT. Its protein product is CASSLSGGREKLFF. Supplemented by reference TRBV5-1 and TRBJ1-4, the full variable domain reads KAGVTQTPRYLIKTRGQQVTLSCSPISGHRSVSWYQQTPGQGLQFLFEYFSETQRNKGNFPGRFSGRQFSNSRSEMNVSTLELGDSALYLCASSLSGGREKLFFGSGTQLSVL.

CDR3 DNA: TGTGCCAGCAGCTTAGGGGCAGGGGGGTACGAGCAGTACTTC. As protein: CASSLGAGGYEQYF. The V gene is TRBV7-9, the J gene TRBJ2-7, with D possibly TRBD1 on 7 matching bases. With 1 base removed from V and 4 bases from J, the gap between germline ends came to 11 bases. The CDR3 spans 14 residues. Per germline, CDR1 SEHNR and CDR2 FQNEAQ (reference sequence).

V gene TRBV10-3 combines with J gene TRBJ2-2, with 7 bases identical to TRBD1. CDR1 ENHRY and CDR2 SYGVKD come from the germline V gene. CDR3 length: 14 amino acids. The J segment lost 4 bases and the V segment lost 4 bases, leaving 3 bases of the junction unmatched. CDR3 amino acids: CAISVGTATGELFF. CDR3 sequence (DNA): TGTGCCATCAGTGTTGGGACAGCCACCGGGGAGCTGTTTTTT.